This T cell receptor beta chain was sequenced for a study of T-cell memory formation after mild COVID-19 (TCRdb year 2021). Context from the whole study: Most TCR sequence clusters were specific to one of the two donors. In two donors, T-cell clones that expanded and contracted after mild COVID-19 were followed by sequencing TCRalpha and TCRbeta repertoires longitudinally. Two young, previously healthy adult volunteers, one female and one male, were included in the cohort.

A word on this clonotype: Its target antigen remains unknown. No much larger clone exists at a distance of one base, and base qualities are not known.

Trimming removed 3 bases from V and 0 bases from J; the gene matches leave 3 bases unexplained. Taken from the germline V gene, the CDR1 and CDR2 loops are MRHNA and SNTAGT. Spanning cysteine to phenylalanine, the CDR3 consists of 15 amino acids. The kept DNA is CDR3 alone, 45 bases in frame from the first base. Ficoll-Paque density gradient centrifugation was used to isolate PBMCs. Sequencing took place on an Illumina NovaSeq 6000. Using 5'RACE with constant-segment primers, TCRalpha and TCRbeta cDNA libraries were constructed, with sample barcodes and unique molecular identifiers added in the process. RNA was extracted from every sample with Trizol reagent. Libraries were amplified in two PCR steps, with a second sample barcode and Illumina TruSeq adapters added in the second step. The libraries were sequenced on an Illumina NovaSeq using 2 x 150 bp paired-end reads. In the source study's methods: With migec v1.2.7, reads were demultiplexed and then collapsed into UMI-guided consensus sequences. Using mixcr v2.1.11, the UMI consensuses were aligned to TRA and TRB V and J templates and assembled into clonotypes. Clonotypes were classified as expanded or contracted when called significant by both edgeR and NoisET, with noise models trained on biological replicates. edgeR calls used a false discovery rate-adjusted p below 0.01 and a log2 fold-change threshold of 1. As an exploratory analysis of dynamics, max-normalized trajectories of the 1000 most abundant clonotypes were examined by PCA with hierarchical clustering. Separately sequenced CD4+ and CD8+ repertoires were used to assign the CD4 or CD8 phenotype of responding clones. TCRdb reprocessing: public reads trimmed at Q25 with fastp, clones called with MiXCR, in-frame beta chains kept. Rows are combined by CDR3 protein, so each entry shows the most common genes and DNA. The V and J calls reflect TCRdb's pipeline rather than the authors' work. The sample has a few hundred thousand distinct CDR3 sequences on record, approximately 27% of them singletons. Approximately 13% of the sample belongs to the ten largest clones.

Here is what the overall study found, with its caveats: Contracting CD4+ clones were located mainly in the CM and EM memory subsets, whereas CD8+ clones were found to be enriched in EMRA. The detection of some responding clones in pre-infection memory suggests that pre-existing cross-reactive memory T cells joined the SARS-CoV-2 response. Whether the second-wave clones peaking on day 37 were SARS-CoV-2 specific was not confirmed. Clones contracting from day 15 to 85 had balanced CD4/CD8 phenotypes, while a second wave expanding from day 15 to 37 was biased towards CD4+. Only a couple of mild cases were covered by the study, and larger cohorts that include severe cases with pre-infection samples were considered necessary.

The rearranged chain carries TRBV6-4 and TRBJ2-3, with 7 junctional bases fitting TRBD2. Source material: PBMCs or a T cell subset sorted from them (not recorded which). This receptor was obtained from an adult woman who had mild COVID-19 (a few samples of this study predate the infection). The sample titles of this study are shuffled in the database, so cell type and time point are left out; the donor was told from shared clones. At the DNA level, the sequence is TGTGCCAGCAGTGATGCGGGGGACAGCACAGATACGCAGTATTTT. It specifies CASSDAGDSTDTQYF.